This TCR beta chain was retrieved from a study of T-cell reconstitution after alpha-beta-depleted transplantation in children. This clonotype was seen repeatedly, ten times or more. What it binds is unknown. Unique molecular identifiers were incorporated when the TCRbeta library was constructed. Each CDR3 protein gets one entry after TCRdb re-called the PCR reads with MiXCR. Of 220,000 or so distinct CDR3 sequences listed, approximately 8% were seen once; the top ten hold 6% to 7%. This CDR3 has 12 residues. Germline CDR1 is LNHDA and CDR2 is SQIVND (reference sequence). The V gene lost 5 bases and the J gene lost 2 bases, with 4 bases spanning the gap. Study findings and constraints: The study traced high day-60 TCRbeta diversity in some patients to surviving recipient T cells and thymic progenitors.

The rearrangement uses TRBV19 and TRBJ2-1, with D uncertain. The receptor comes from a male patient between 10 and 17 years old who had a stem cell transplant for acute lymphoblastic leukemia, so the T cells may come from the graft donor. Sample: PBMCs, mostly from graft donor cells, taken 180 days after TCRalphabeta/CD19-depleted stem cell transplant. This CDR3 reads CASSPTYNEQFF. The CDR3 DNA is TGTGCCAGTAGTCCAACCTACAATGAGCAGTTCTTC.